Below are 25 T cell receptor beta chains sequenced from a single sample in a study of Ad26.COV2.S vaccination and SARS-CoV-2 variants. Produced via immunoSEQ multiplex PCR; TCRdb's table is partial and in-frame only. Of about 350,000 clones in the sample, about 85% are singletons; the top ten hold roughly 3.3%. Treatment denoted: around 19 received Ad26.COV2.S at low or high dose, single or two shots; several received placebo; per-sample allocation not given. Sample collection was performed on day 63 after the first vaccine or placebo injection. The specimen comprised peripheral blood, sampled in a trial of Ad26.COV2.S vaccine versus placebo. These receptors were collected from a person between 18 and 65 years old who received the Ad26.COV2.S COVID-19 vaccine or a placebo.

The chain links TRBV6-2 or TRBV6-3 to TRBJ2-7, with D maybe TRBD2 (5 bases). V gave up 2 bases and J gave up 3 bases, with 17 bases separating them. The germline CDR1 and CDR2 sequences are MNHEY and SVGEGT. This CDR3 is 16 amino acids long. Here the CDR3 DNA reads TGTGCCAGCAGTTACCGGACGATGCCCACTAGCTACGAGCAGTACTTC. Translating it yields CASSYRTMPTSYEQYF.

The rearrangement joins TRBV19 to TRBJ2-7; 9 nucleotides match TRBD1. V lost 1 base, J lost 6 bases, and 10 bases stayed unmatched. The CDR3 runs 16 residues. Germline assignment: CDR1 LNHDA and CDR2 SQIVND (reference sequence). This chain's CDR3 is CASSIVTRDRVTEQYF. The CDR3 bases are TGTGCCAGTAGTATAGTGACCCGGGACAGGGTGACCGAGCAGTACTTC.

The table lists this clone with a few counts. The V call is TRBV3-1 (or the pseudogene TRBV3-2), the J call TRBJ1-1, with 8 positions matching TRBD1. CDR1 is LGHDT, CDR2 YNNKEL, per germline (reference sequence). The CDR3 extends over 15 amino acids. V lost 5 bases and J lost 10; bases outside the gene matches: 15. CDR3 sequence: CASSISAGQGFRAFF. The CDR3 region has the DNA TGTGCCAGCAGCATCTCAGCCGGACAGGGTTTTCGAGCTTTCTTT.

This clone was counted once. The chain uses TRBV25-1 and TRBJ2-7; either TRBD1 or TRBD2 may supply D (5 bases each). The germline V gene encodes CDR1 MGHDK and CDR2 SYGVNS. Trimming left V 4 bases short and J 0 bases short, with 13 bases between. The CDR3 runs to 15 residues. In DNA form, the CDR3 reads TGTGCCAGCAGTGGGGGGTCTGGCCCCTCCTACGAGCAGTACTTC. Amino acids: CASSGGSGPSYEQYF.

The J gene is TRBJ2-1, the V gene TRBV11-2; 8 bases align to TRBD2. Looked up from germline, CDR1 is SGHAT and CDR2 is FQNNGV. The ends lost 6 bases at V and 10 bases at J; junction bases unmatched: 17. This CDR3 comprises 16 residues. The CDR3 loop reads CASSSLGLAGGWEQFF. CDR3 sequence (DNA): TGTGCCAGCAGTAGCTTAGGTCTTGCGGGAGGATGGGAGCAGTTCTTC.

V usage is TRBV30 and J usage is TRBJ2-5; 11 nucleotides align to TRBD2. The CDR3 has 15 amino acids. With V trimmed by 2 bases and J by 4 bases, 6 bases remained unmatched. Germline assignment: CDR1 GTSNPN and CDR2 SVGIG (reference sequence). The CDR3 spells CAWSFSGGAGETQYF. As DNA, the CDR3 is TGTGCCTGGAGTTTTAGCGGGGGGGCCGGAGAGACCCAGTACTTC.

This clone was detected only a few times. The V and J genes are TRBV5-6 and TRBJ1-3; D is perhaps TRBD1 (6 bases). Deletions cut 5 bases from V and 0 bases from J, with 15 bases between. Germline values: CDR1 SGHDT, CDR2 YYEEEE. This CDR3 is 16 amino acids long. CDR3 sequence (DNA): TGTGCCAGCAGTTCTTCCCAAGGGGGCTCTGGAAACACCATATATTTT. Protein product: CASSSSQGGSGNTIYF.

The gene calls are TRBV27 and TRBJ2-7; no definite D call. Germline V gives CDR1 MNHEY, CDR2 SMNVEV (reference sequence). This CDR3 region has 13 residues. The V gene lost 7 bases and the J gene lost 2 bases, with 12 bases spanning the gap. CDR3 nucleotides: TGTGCCAGCACCTCCTCGACTCCCTACGAGCAGTACTTC. It specifies CASTSSTPYEQYF.

Notes on this clone: The same CDR3 arises from other DNA sequences in this sample as well. This chain uses TRBV7-9 with TRBJ2-3; TRBD2 might be the D (6 bases). CDR3 length: 15 amino acids. The V end lost 5 bases, the J end lost 0 bases, and 12 bases lay between the germline ends. Germline V gene sequence: CDR1 SEHNR, CDR2 FQNEAQ (reference sequence). The CDR3 here is CASSPPGVSTDTQYF. For the CDR3, the DNA is TGTGCCAGCAGCCCACCGGGGGTGAGCACAGATACGCAGTATTTT.

V is TRBV11-2 and J is TRBJ2-7; D might be TRBD2 (6 bases). The germline CDR1 and CDR2 sequences are SGHAT and FQNNGV. CDR3 length equals 14 residues. V was trimmed by 3 bases and J by 1 base, leaving 10 bases between them. CDR3 in amino acids: CASSFAGPSYEQYF. The CDR3, as DNA: TGTGCCAGCAGCTTCGCGGGACCTTCCTACGAGCAGTACTTC.

The chain links TRBV30 to TRBJ2-2; D is perhaps TRBD1 (5 bases). V was clipped by 0 bases and J by 5 bases, with 7 bases between them. Germline V gene data show CDR1 as GTSNPN and CDR2 as SVGIG (reference sequence). The length of the CDR3 is 13 residues. CDR3 in amino acids: CAWSVKGTGELFF. The CDR3 DNA reads TGTGCCTGGAGTGTGAAGGGGACCGGGGAGCTGTTTTTT.

V and J are TRBV24-1 and TRBJ2-3; 9 nucleotides agree with TRBD2. Germline V gene sequence: CDR1 KGHDR, CDR2 SFDVKD. The CDR3 length is 20 residues. J lost 0 bases, V lost 0 bases, and 12 bases had no gene match. CDR3 bases: TGTGCCACCAGTGATTTGGCCCGGGCAGCGGGGGGAACTAGCACAGATACGCAGTATTTT. Encoded protein: CATSDLARAAGGTSTDTQYF.

The V and J genes are TRBV10-3 and TRBJ2-3; D uncertain. The germline V gene encodes CDR1 ENHRY and CDR2 SYGVKD. V lost 2 bases to trimming and J lost 4 bases, with 7 bases between them. The CDR3 length is 13 residues. The CDR3 here is CAISESTPDTQYF. CDR3 DNA: TGTGCCATCAGTGAGAGCACCCCAGATACGCAGTATTTT.

The chain recombines TRBV28 with TRBJ1-5, with D possibly matching TRBD1 (5 bases). CDR3 length: 17 residues. The germline V and J ends were trimmed by 3 bases and 0 bases, with 15 bases remaining between them. Germline V gene lookup returns CDR1 MDHEN and CDR2 SYDVKM. CDR3 in amino acids: CASSFVRGPGSNQPQHF. The DNA for the CDR3 is TGTGCCAGCAGTTTCGTGAGGGGACCCGGTAGCAATCAGCCCCAGCATTTT.

This chain connects TRBV7-2 to TRBJ2-3; D unresolved. The V end lost 10 bases, the J end lost 2 bases, and 13 bases lay between the germline ends. Germline-derived CDR1 and CDR2 are SGHTA and FQGNSA. This CDR3 is built from 13 residues. The CDR3 DNA reads TGTGCCACGATCACGGGTAACACAGATACGCAGTATTTT. Translation gives CATITGNTDTQYF.

The chain uses TRBV5-6 and TRBJ2-7; the D gene is possibly TRBD2 (6 bases). The CDR3 is 14 residues long. The ends were cut back, 7 bases at V and 5 bases at J, with 19 bases in the middle. Germline CDR1 is SGHDT and CDR2 is YYEEEE. The DNA of the CDR3 is TGTGCCAGCGCGGGACTCCAGGCTGGGGACGAGCAGTACTTC. It codes for CASAGLQAGDEQYF.

This chain connects TRBV9 to TRBJ2-3, with a weak D call TRBD2 (6 bases). CDR1 and CDR2 (germline): SGDLS, YYNGEE. The V end was cut by 3 bases, the J end by 2 bases, with 19 bases between. CDR3 length: 17 amino acids. In nucleotides, the CDR3 is TGTGCCAGCAGCGCCGGACTAACGGGGGATAACACAGATACGCAGTATTTT. Translating it yields CASSAGLTGDNTDTQYF.

The chain joins TRBV28 to TRBJ2-2; 8 bases agree with TRBD1. The CDR3 length is 14 residues. The junction had 6 bases not matched to a gene; V was cut back by 6 bases and J by 6 bases. Germline assignment: CDR1 MDHEN and CDR2 SYDVKM. This chain's CDR3 is CASSPRTGPGELFF. DNA for the CDR3: TGTGCCAGCAGCCCGAGGACAGGGCCCGGGGAGCTGTTTTTT.

This clone was found once. This chain links TRBV9 with TRBJ2-7; D remains unclear. The CDR3 is 15 amino acids. V lost 0 bases and J 3 bases, leaving 13 bases between the germline ends. Germline CDR1 and CDR2: SGDLS and YYNGEE. For the CDR3, the DNA is TGTGCCAGCAGCGTAGTGTCAGGAAATATCTACGAGCAGTACTTC. Its translation is CASSVVSGNIYEQYF. Combining the CDR3 with reference TRBV9 and TRBJ2-7 gives the whole variable domain DSGVTQTPKHLITATGQRVTLRCSPRSGDLSVYWYQQSLDQGLQFLIQYYNGEERAKGNILERFSAQQFPDLHSELNLSSLELGDSALYFCASSVVSGNIYEQYFGPGTRLTVT.

The chain recombines TRBV6-5 with TRBJ2-7, with 8 bases fitting TRBD1. With 6 bases clipped from V and 0 bases from J, the junction kept 7 bases outside the gene matches. CDR3 size: 15 residues. CDR1 and CDR2 from the germline V gene are MNHEY and SVGAGI. The CDR3 here is CASRHRGASSYEQYF. CDR3 bases: TGTGCCAGCAGGCACAGGGGGGCGAGCTCCTACGAGCAGTACTTC.

This chain uses TRBV19 with TRBJ2-5, with D possibly TRBD1 on 6 matching bases. The CDR3 length is 13 residues. Germline V gives CDR1 LNHDA, CDR2 SQIVND (reference sequence). Trimming stripped 8 bases from V and 2 bases from J, with 12 bases between. The CDR3 sequence is CASSQGAQETQYF. The CDR3 bases are TGTGCCAGTTCACAGGGAGCGCAAGAGACCCAGTACTTC.

The V and J genes are TRBV5-6 and TRBJ2-1, with TRBD2 as a possible D gene (6 bases). This CDR3 contains 11 residues. Looked up from germline, CDR1 is SGHDT and CDR2 is YYEEEE. V was trimmed by 4 bases and J by 13 bases, leaving 12 bases between them. CDR3: CASSVGTSQFF. The CDR3 DNA is TGTGCCAGCAGCGTTGGGACTTCACAGTTCTTC.

The rearrangement links TRBV6-5 to TRBJ2-7, with TRBD2 matching over 10 bases. Germline loops: CDR1 MNHEY, CDR2 SVGAGI. After removal of 5 bases from V and 4 bases from J, the junction contained 8 bases not matched to a gene. CDR3 length: 15 amino acids. The CDR3 coding sequence is TGTGCCAGCAGTCCCCTAGCGGGAGCGACTTACGAGCAGTACTTC. It encodes CASSPLAGATYEQYF.

This chain joins TRBV6-5 and TRBJ2-3; 7 positions agree with TRBD1. The trim removed 6 bases at V and 5 bases at J, leaving 11 bases unmatched. The germline gives CDR1 MNHEY, CDR2 SVGAGI. The CDR3 totals 15 residues. The CDR3 loop is CASRPSDRARDTQYF. The CDR3 region has the DNA TGTGCCAGCAGGCCATCAGACAGGGCAAGAGATACGCAGTATTTT.

The V and J genes are TRBV6-2 or TRBV6-3 and TRBJ2-1; the match to TRBD2 covers 12 bases. V trimming: 6 bases; J trimming: 0 bases; junction bases outside the gene matches: 9. The V gene's germline CDR1 is MNHEY and CDR2 SVGEGT. The CDR3 loop spans 18 amino acids. The CDR3 loop is CASSARLAGASSYNEQFF. In DNA, the CDR3 is TGTGCCAGCAGCGCCAGACTAGCGGGGGCGAGCTCCTACAATGAGCAGTTCTTC.